This T cell receptor beta chain was obtained from a study of radiation and T cells in renal cell carcinoma. Noted time point: blood 4 weeks post-SBRT, at nephrectomy. Stated treatment: 15 Gy SBRT to primary tumor, nephrectomy 4 weeks later. Blood was sampled at baseline, 2 weeks and 4 weeks after SBRT. Clear cell pathology was present in this patient's renal cell carcinoma. The V gene's germline CDR1 is MGHRA and CDR2 YSYEKL. CDR3 length: 15 amino acids. J lost 4 bases, V lost 1 base, and 3 bases had no gene match. A note on this clone: Its matching antigen is unknown.

Study-level findings and limits: In blood, top tumor clones expanded by 2 weeks, shrinking by 4. No pretreatment tumor biopsies were available for baseline clonotypes.

Sequenced by immunoSEQ multiplex PCR; TCRdb stores in-frame clones only, minus some. The sample includes 150,000 to 200,000 clones, roughly 90% of them seen just once. Sequencing used blood, obtained from a patient whose treatment included radiotherapy and nephrectomy. The TCR sequence derives from a woman in her forties or fifties with renal cell carcinoma. The chain combines TRBV4-1 with TRBJ2-7; 11 nucleotides line up with TRBD1. This CDR3 is CASSQGTGGWYEQYF. CDR3 DNA sequence: TGCGCCAGCAGCCAAGGGACAGGGGGCTGGTACGAGCAGTACTTC.